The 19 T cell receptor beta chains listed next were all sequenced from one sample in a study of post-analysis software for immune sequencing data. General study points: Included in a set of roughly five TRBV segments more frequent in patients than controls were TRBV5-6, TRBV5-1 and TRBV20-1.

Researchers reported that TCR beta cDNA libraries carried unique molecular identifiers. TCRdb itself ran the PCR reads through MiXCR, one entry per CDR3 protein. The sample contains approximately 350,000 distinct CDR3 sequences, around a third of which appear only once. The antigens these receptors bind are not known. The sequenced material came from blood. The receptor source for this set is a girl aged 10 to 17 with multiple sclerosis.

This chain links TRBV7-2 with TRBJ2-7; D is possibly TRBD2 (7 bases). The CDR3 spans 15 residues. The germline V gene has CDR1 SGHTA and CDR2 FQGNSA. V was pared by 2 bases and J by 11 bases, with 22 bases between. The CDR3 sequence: CASSLLEGGGAFEYF. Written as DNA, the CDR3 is TGTGCCAGCAGCTTATTAGAGGGGGGGGGCGCATTTGAGTACTTC.

The CDR3 DNA reads TGCAGCGTTGAAGGTCTAGCGGGGTCCTACAATGAGCAGTTCTTC. It encodes CSVEGLAGSYNEQFF. The V gene is TRBV29-1, the J gene TRBJ2-1; 9 bases match TRBD2. The CDR3 runs to 15 residues. With V trimmed by 1 base and J by 1 base, 2 bases remained unmatched. Germline V gene lookup returns CDR1 SQVTM and CDR2 ANQGSEA.

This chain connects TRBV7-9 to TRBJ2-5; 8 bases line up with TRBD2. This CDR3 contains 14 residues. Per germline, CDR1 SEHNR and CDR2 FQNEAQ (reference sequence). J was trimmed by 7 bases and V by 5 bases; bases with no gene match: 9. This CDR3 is CASSRAGDRGTQYF. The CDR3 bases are TGTGCCAGCAGCCGAGCGGGGGATCGGGGGACCCAGTACTTC.

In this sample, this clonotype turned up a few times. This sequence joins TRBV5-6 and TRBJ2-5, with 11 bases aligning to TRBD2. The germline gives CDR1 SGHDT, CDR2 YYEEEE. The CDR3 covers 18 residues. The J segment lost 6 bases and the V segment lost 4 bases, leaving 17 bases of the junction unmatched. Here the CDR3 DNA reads TGTGCCAGCAGCCGGCGGGCTAGCGGGGGGTACGCGGGAAAGACCCAGTACTTC. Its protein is CASSRRASGGYAGKTQYF.

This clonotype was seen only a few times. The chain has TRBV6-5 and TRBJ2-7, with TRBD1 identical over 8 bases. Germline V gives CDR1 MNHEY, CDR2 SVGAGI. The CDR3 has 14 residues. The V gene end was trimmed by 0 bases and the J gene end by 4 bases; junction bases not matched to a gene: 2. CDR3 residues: CASSYSGQGYEQYF. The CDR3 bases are TGTGCCAGCAGTTACTCTGGACAGGGATACGAGCAGTACTTC.

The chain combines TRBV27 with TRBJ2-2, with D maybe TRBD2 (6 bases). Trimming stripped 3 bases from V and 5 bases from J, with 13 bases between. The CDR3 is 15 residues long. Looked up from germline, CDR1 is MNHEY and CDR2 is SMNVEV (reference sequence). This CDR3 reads CASSLEGLGTGELFF. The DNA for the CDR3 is TGTGCCAGCAGTTTGGAGGGCCTAGGTACCGGGGAGCTGTTTTTT.

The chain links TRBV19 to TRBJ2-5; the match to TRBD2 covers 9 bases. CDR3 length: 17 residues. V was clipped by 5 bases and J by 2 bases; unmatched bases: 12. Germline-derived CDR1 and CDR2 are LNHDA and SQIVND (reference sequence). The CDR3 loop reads CASSGGSGGLNQETQYF. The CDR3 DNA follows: TGTGCCAGTAGTGGCGGTAGCGGGGGCCTTAATCAAGAGACCCAGTACTTC.

The CDR3, as DNA: TGTGCCAGCAGTTACGGAGCTAGCGGGGGGTTACCCTACGAGCAGTACTTC. Translation gives CASSYGASGGLPYEQYF. The rearrangement links TRBV6-2 or TRBV6-3 to TRBJ2-7; the match to TRBD2 covers 11 bases. Germline V gene data show CDR1 as MNHEY and CDR2 as SVGEGT. The length of the CDR3 is 17 residues. The V gene end was trimmed by 2 bases and the J gene end by 2 bases; junction bases not matched to a gene: 8.

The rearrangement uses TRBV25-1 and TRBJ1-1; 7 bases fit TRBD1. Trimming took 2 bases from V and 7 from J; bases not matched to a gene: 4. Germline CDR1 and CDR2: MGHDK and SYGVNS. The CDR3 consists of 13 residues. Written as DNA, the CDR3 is TGTGCCAGCAGTGAAGAGGGGGCGGGTGAAGCTTTCTTT. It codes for CASSEEGAGEAFF.

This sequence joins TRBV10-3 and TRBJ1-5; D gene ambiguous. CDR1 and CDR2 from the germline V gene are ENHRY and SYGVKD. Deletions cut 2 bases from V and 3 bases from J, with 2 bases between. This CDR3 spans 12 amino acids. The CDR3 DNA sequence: TGTGCCATCAGTGAGGACAATCAGCCCCAGCATTTT. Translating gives CAISEDNQPQHF.

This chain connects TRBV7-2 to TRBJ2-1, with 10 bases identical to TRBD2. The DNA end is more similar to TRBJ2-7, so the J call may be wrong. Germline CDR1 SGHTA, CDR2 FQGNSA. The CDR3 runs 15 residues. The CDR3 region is CASSPSGGAYNEQYF. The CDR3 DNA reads TGTGCCAGCTCGCCCAGCGGGGGGGCCTACAATGAGCAGTACTTC.

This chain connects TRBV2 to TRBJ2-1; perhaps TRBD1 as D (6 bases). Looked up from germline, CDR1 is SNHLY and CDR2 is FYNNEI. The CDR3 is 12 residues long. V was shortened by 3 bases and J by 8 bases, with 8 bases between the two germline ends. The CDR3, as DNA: TGTGCCAGCAGTGAGGGGGCCGATGAGCAGTTCTTC. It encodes CASSEGADEQFF.

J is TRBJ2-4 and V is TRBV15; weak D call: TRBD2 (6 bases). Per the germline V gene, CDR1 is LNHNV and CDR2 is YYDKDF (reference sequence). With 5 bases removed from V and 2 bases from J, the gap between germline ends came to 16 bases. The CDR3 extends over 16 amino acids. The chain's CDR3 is CATSLGSSVTKNIQYF. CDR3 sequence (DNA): TGTGCCACCAGCCTCGGTTCTAGCGTAACCAAAAACATTCAGTACTTC. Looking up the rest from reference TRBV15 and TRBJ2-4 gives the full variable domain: DAMVIQNPRYQVTQFGKPVTLSCSQTLNHNVMYWYQQKSSQAPKLLFHYYDKDFNNEADTPDNFQSRRPNTSFCFLDIRSPGLGDTAMYLCATSLGSSVTKNIQYFGAGTRLSVL.

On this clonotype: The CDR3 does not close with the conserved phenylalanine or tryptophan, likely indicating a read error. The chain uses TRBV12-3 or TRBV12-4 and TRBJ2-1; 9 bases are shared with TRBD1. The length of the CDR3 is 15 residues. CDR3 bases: TGTGCCAGCAGCCGAACCGGGACAGGGCACAATGGGCAGTTCATC. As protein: CASSRTGTGHNGQFI.

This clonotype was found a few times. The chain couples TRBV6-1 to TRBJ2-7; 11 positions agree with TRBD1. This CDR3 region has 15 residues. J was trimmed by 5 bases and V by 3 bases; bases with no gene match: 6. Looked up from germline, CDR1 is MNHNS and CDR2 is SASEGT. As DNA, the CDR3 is TGTGCCAGCAGTGACGGGACAGGGGGAACGAACGAGCAGTACTTC. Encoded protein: CASSDGTGGTNEQYF.

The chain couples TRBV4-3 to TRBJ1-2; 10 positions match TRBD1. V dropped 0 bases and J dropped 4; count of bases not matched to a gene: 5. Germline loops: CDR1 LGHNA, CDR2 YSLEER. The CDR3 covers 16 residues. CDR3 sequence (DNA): TGCGCCAGCAGCCAAGACGACAGGGGGCGCGCCTATGGCTACACCTTC. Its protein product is CASSQDDRGRAYGYTF.

The CDR3 DNA is TGCAGCGTTGAAGATCGCGATCTGGGCAGCGCCTCTACAGATACGCAGTATTTT. Its protein product is CSVEDRDLGSASTDTQYF. The chain joins TRBV29-1 to TRBJ2-3; no clear D. V lost 0 bases and J lost 3, with 22 bases in between. Germline-derived CDR1 and CDR2 are SQVTM and ANQGSEA. The CDR3 is 18 residues long.

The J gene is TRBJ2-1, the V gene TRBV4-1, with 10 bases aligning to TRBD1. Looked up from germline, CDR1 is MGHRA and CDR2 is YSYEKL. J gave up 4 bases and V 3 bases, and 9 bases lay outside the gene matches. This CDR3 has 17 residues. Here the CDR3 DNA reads TGCGCCAGCAGCCAGGCTCCGGGGACAGGGGCGTACAATGAGCAGTTCTTC. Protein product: CASSQAPGTGAYNEQFF.

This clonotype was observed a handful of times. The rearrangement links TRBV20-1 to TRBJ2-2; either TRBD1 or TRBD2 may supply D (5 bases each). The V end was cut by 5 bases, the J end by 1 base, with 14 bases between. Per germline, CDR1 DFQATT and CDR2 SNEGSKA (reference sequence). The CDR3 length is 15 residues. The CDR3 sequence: CSAPIYGGNTGELFF. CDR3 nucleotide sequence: TGCAGTGCTCCGATATATGGGGGGAACACCGGGGAGCTGTTTTTT.